The subject of this entry is one T cell receptor beta chain. The germline gives CDR1 LNHNV, CDR2 YYDKDF (reference sequence). This CDR3 is built from 14 residues. The V gene end was trimmed by 2 bases and the J gene end by 5 bases; junction bases not matched to a gene: 4. The data were obtained in a study of blood T cell repertoires in COVID-19. Study context: T cells, B-cell-depleted T cells, or PBMCs provided the cDNA or gDNA that served as material.

The repertoire was sequenced with immunoSEQ multiplex PCR; TCRdb's copy has only in-frame clones and lacks some. Of 200,000 to 250,000 clones listed, 82% were seen once; the top ten hold 3% to 4%. This receptor was identified in a woman aged 80 or older with acute or convalescent COVID-19. V is TRBV15 and J is TRBJ1-1; TRBD1 agrees at 8 bases. The sequenced sample was peripheral blood. In nucleotides, the CDR3 is TGTGCCACCAGCAGACACGGGACAGGAACTGAAGCTTTCTTT. This sequence encodes CATSRHGTGTEAFF. The variable domain in full, with the rest retrieved from reference TRBV15 and TRBJ1-1, is DAMVIQNPRYQVTQFGKPVTLSCSQTLNHNVMYWYQQKSSQAPKLLFHYYDKDFNNEADTPDNFQSRRPNTSFCFLDIRSPGLGDTAMYLCATSRHGTGTEAFFGQGTRLTVV.